What follows is one T cell receptor beta chain and its context. The antigen is unknown. The data were obtained in a study of T cell repertoires in cytomegalovirus infection. Background on the study: Through public TCR beta signatures, both CMV infection and matching HLA type were indicated.

There are 16 residues in the CDR3. CDR1 is MGHRA, CDR2 YSYEKL, per germline. With 1 base removed from V and 1 base from J, the gap between germline ends came to 10 bases. TCRdb processed the reads anew with MiXCR; each CDR3 protein has one entry. The table has approximately 700,000 distinct CDR3 sequences, 35% seen once; the top ten hold around 3%. Whole-study results and caveats: HLA-C-restricted CMV-specific TCR beta clonotypes were dominant in the ex vivo response. Of the TCR beta families, the public ones yielded a cumulative frequency that identified carriers of CMV plus the relevant HLA.

The sequenced material came from PBMCs. The sequence was obtained from a human donor in good health (CMV status not recorded). Some clones in this sample may be carry-over from other donors' samples. This sequence joins TRBV4-1 and TRBJ2-2, with D possibly matching TRBD2 (6 bases). Here the CDR3 DNA reads TGCGCCAGCAGCCAAGTGGGAGGACTGAACACCGGGGAGCTGTTTTTT. Amino acids: CASSQVGGLNTGELFF.